This passage covers 9 T cell receptor beta chains from one sample sequenced in a study of T cells after yellow fever vaccination. TCRdb redid the calling of the 5' RACE reads with MiXCR, one entry per CDR3 protein. The data contain around 500,000 distinct CDR3 sequences, less than 25% of them singletons. The material was PBMCs, obtained 21 days after the first yellow fever vaccination. The receptors here all came from a man between 18 and 29 years old who received the YFV17D yellow fever vaccine.

This clonotype was seen more than once but under ten times. J is TRBJ2-1 and V is TRBV14; 9 bases align to TRBD1. The CDR3 spans 16 residues. Trimming at V came to 0 bases and at J to 3 bases, leaving 3 bases not matched to a gene. Germline V gene data show CDR1 as SGHDN and CDR2 as FVKESK. CDR3: CASSQEGTGIYNEQFF. The CDR3 region has the DNA TGTGCCAGCAGCCAAGAAGGGACAGGGATCTACAATGAGCAGTTCTTC.

The V gene is TRBV18, the J gene TRBJ1-1; 7 bases are a match to TRBD1. Losses at the gene ends were 4 bases for V and 6 bases for J; bases not matched to a gene: 8. CDR1 KGHSH and CDR2 LQKENI come from the germline V gene. This CDR3 spans 14 amino acids. The CDR3 coding sequence is TGTGCCAGCTCACGGGACAGCACCGGGGCTGAAGCTTTCTTT. Translating it yields CASSRDSTGAEAFF. Based on the CDR3 plus reference TRBV18 and TRBJ1-1, the full variable domain is NAGVMQNPRHLVRRRGQEARLRCSPMKGHSHVYWYRQLPEEGLKFMVYLQKENIIDESGMPKERFSAEFPKEGPSILRIQQVVRGDSAAYFCASSRDSTGAEAFFGQGTRLTVV.

This clonotype was counted only a few times. CDR3: CASSQPGYITDTQYF. The CDR3 DNA reads as TGTGCCAGCAGCCAACCAGGGTATATCACAGATACGCAGTATTTT. V gene TRBV3-1 combines with J gene TRBJ2-3; TRBD1 is a possible D gene (5 bases). Trimming removed 2 bases at V and 2 bases at J, with 11 bases between. Germline V gene lookup returns CDR1 LGHDT and CDR2 YNNKEL (reference sequence). CDR3 size: 15 residues.

The chain is built from TRBV30 and TRBJ2-7; no clear D gene. The CDR3 has 16 amino acids. From germline, CDR1 is GTSNPN and CDR2 SVGIG (reference sequence). V lost 2 bases to trimming and J lost 0 bases, with 17 bases between them. CDR3 sequence: CAWSMVTSSSSYEQYF. The CDR3, as DNA: TGTGCCTGGAGTATGGTAACCTCATCAAGCTCCTACGAGCAGTACTTC.

This clonotype was counted many times. The rearrangement joins TRBV6-5 to TRBJ2-1; either TRBD1 or TRBD2 may fit D (5 bases each). Per the germline V gene, CDR1 is MNHEY and CDR2 is SVGAGI. V lost 4 bases and J lost 5, with 12 bases in between. The CDR3 consists of 14 residues. The chain's CDR3 is CASSFRDGNNEQFF. In nucleotides, the CDR3 is TGTGCCAGCAGTTTCCGGGACGGAAACAATGAGCAGTTCTTC.

The V call is TRBV6-1, the J call TRBJ1-5, with a tentative D call TRBD1 (6 bases). The germline V and J ends were trimmed by 6 bases and 3 bases, with 12 bases remaining between them. Germline CDR1 is MNHNS and CDR2 is SASEGT. The CDR3 is made up of 14 amino acids. DNA for the CDR3: TGTGCCAGCAGATCGACAGGCACCAATCAGCCCCAGCATTTT. This codes for CASRSTGTNQPQHF.

This clonotype was seen only a few times. The rearrangement links TRBV4-3 to TRBJ2-3; D remains ambiguous. The CDR3 is 17 amino acids. The germline V gene has CDR1 LGHNA and CDR2 YSLEER. V lost 2 bases and J lost 0, with 15 bases in between. The CDR3 is CASSQRFVRSSTDTQYF. The DNA of the CDR3 is TGCGCCAGCAGCCAAAGGTTCGTCCGTTCTAGCACAGATACGCAGTATTTT.

This rearrangement joins TRBV10-2 to TRBJ2-3, with D possibly being TRBD2 (7 bases). Germline V gene lookup returns CDR1 WSHSY and CDR2 SAAADI. Trimming left V 1 base short and J 2 bases short, with 13 bases between. CDR3 length: 16 amino acids. The DNA for the CDR3 is TGCGCCAGCAGTGAGTTTGGGGGGGCGACCACAGATACGCAGTATTTT. It specifies CASSEFGGATTDTQYF.

This clonotype was picked up a small number of times. This chain joins TRBV7-3 and TRBJ2-3; D possibly corresponds to TRBD2 (5 bases). The CDR3 contains 15 residues. Between the trimmed V and J ends, which lost 5 bases and 3 bases, there was a span of 15 bases. In germline, CDR1 is SGHTA, CDR2 FQGTGA. DNA for the CDR3: TGTGCCAGCAGCCCTACCGGGATTGAAACAGATACGCAGTATTTT. Encoded protein: CASSPTGIETDTQYF.